A selection of T cell receptor beta chains follows, all from one sample in a study of blood T cell repertoires in COVID-19. Some clones are missing from TCRdb's copy, which holds only in-frame ones; the method was immunoSEQ multiplex PCR. The sample lists over 250,000 clones, around 90% seen once, with 2% to 2.5% in the top ten. The source material was peripheral blood. The source is a man in his fifties with acute or convalescent COVID-19. Both conserved end residues are part of each CDR3. Each record gives: V gene, D gene, J gene, clone size, CDR3 DNA, CDR3 protein. D genes are given only for firm matches. Not every row has a clone size; where given, it reads once, few, many or a size class.

TRBV6-5	TRBD1	TRBJ2-3	.	TGTGCCAGCAGTTACTCCTGGACAGGGGGTCCAGATACGCAGTATTTT	CASSYSWTGGPDTQYF
TRBV11-2	TRBD2	TRBJ2-5	.	TGTGCCAGCAGCTACTCCACAGCGGGATGGGAAGGAGAGACCCAGTACTTC	CASSYSTAGWEGETQYF
TRBV3-1/TRBV3-2	.	TRBJ2-3	.	TGTGCCAGCAGCTTCTCGCAGGATACGCAGTATTTT	CASSFSQDTQYF
TRBV24-1	TRBD2	TRBJ2-2	once	TGTGCCACCAGTGATTCCCTAGCGGGGGAAACCGGGGAGCTGTTTTTT	CATSDSLAGETGELFF
TRBV7-9	.	TRBJ1-1	.	TGTGCCAGCAGCTTAGGGAGTGGATCTGAACTGACTGAAGCTTTCTTT	CASSLGSGSELTEAFF
TRBV6-6	.	TRBJ1-1	.	TGTGCCAGCAGTTACTCGGAGGGAGGGGCTGAAGCTTTCTTT	CASSYSEGGAEAFF
TRBV18	.	TRBJ1-1	.	TGTGCCAGCTCACCATTAAACGTGCAGGGCACTGAAGCTTTCTTT	CASSPLNVQGTEAFF
TRBV24-1	TRBD1	TRBJ2-3	.	TGTGCCACCAGTGATCCAAGACAGGGGGGAACAGATACGCAGTATTTT	CATSDPRQGGTDTQYF
TRBV14	TRBD1	TRBJ2-5	.	TGTGCCAGCAGCCAAGGATATTACAGGGGAGAGACCCAGTACTTC	CASSQGYYRGETQYF
TRBV4-1	.	TRBJ2-1	.	TGCGCCAGCAGCCAAGGGAAGCAGCGAAAGGCGGGTTACAATGAGCAGTTCTTC	CASSQGKQRKAGYNEQFF
TRBV6-5	TRBD1	TRBJ1-3	.	TGTGCCAGCCGACAGGGGTCCTCCGGAAACACCATATATTTT	CASRQGSSGNTIYF
TRBV2	TRBD1	TRBJ2-5	once	TGTGCCAGCAGGGCCAGGGACAGTTTGGAGACCCAGTACTTC	CASRARDSLETQYF
TRBV9	TRBD1	TRBJ1-4	.	TGTGCCAGCAGCCCGGGGACAGCAACTAATGAAAAACTGTTTTTT	CASSPGTATNEKLFF
TRBV10-3	.	TRBJ2-2	.	TGTGCCATCAGTGCCAGGCCCGGGGAGCTGTTTTTT	CAISARPGELFF
TRBV18	TRBD2	TRBJ2-3	.	TGTGCCAGCTCACCACCGGCTAGCGGGGCGACAGATACGCAGTATTTT	CASSPPASGATDTQYF
TRBV29-1	.	TRBJ1-2	.	TGCAGCGTTGAACCCCGGGGGAATTATGGCTACACCTTC	CSVEPRGNYGYTF
TRBV4-2	TRBD2	TRBJ2-7	.	TGTGCCAGCAGCCAAGATTGGTCGGGGGGGGTCTCCTACGAGCAGTACTTC	CASSQDWSGGVSYEQYF
TRBV9	.	TRBJ1-2	.	TGTGCCAGCAGCCCATCCCAGGCTAACTATGGCTACACCTTC	CASSPSQANYGYTF
TRBV29-1	TRBD1	TRBJ1-2	.	TGCAGCGTTGGAAACGCCGGGACAGGTGGGGATTCTAACTATGGCTACACCTTC	CSVGNAGTGGDSNYGYTF
TRBV5-1	.	TRBJ1-6	.	TGCGCCAGCAGCTTTTTAGACAGCGCGAATTCACCCCTCCACTTT	CASSFLDSANSPLHF
TRBV10-3	TRBD1	TRBJ2-7	.	TGTGCCATCAGTGAGTCGTGGGACAGGGGGACTTACGAGCAGTACTTC	CAISESWDRGTYEQYF
TRBV3-1/TRBV3-2	.	TRBJ1-3	.	TGTGCCAGCAGCCATGCGCAGGGCTCCAACTCTGGAAACACCATATATTTT	CASSHAQGSNSGNTIYF
TRBV7-8	.	TRBJ1-2	.	TGTGCCAGCAGCTTATCGGGGTCCTATGGCTACACCTTC	CASSLSGSYGYTF
TRBV9	TRBD2	TRBJ2-1	.	TGTGCCAGCAGCGTAGGTCGGCGGGGGGGATTCTACAATGAGCAGTTCTTC	CASSVGRRGGFYNEQFF
TRBV6-5	.	TRBJ1-1	once	TGTGCCAGCAGTCATTTAGCAGAAGCTTTCTTT	CASSHLAEAFF
TRBV3-1/TRBV3-2	.	TRBJ1-5	.	TGTGCCAGCAGCCAAGATACGGGGGGGCTACAGCCCCAGCATTTT	CASSQDTGGLQPQHF
TRBV3-1/TRBV3-2	.	TRBJ2-3	.	TGTGCCAGCAGCCAAGACGTGGTAAGAGGGTACACAGATACGCAGTATTTT	CASSQDVVRGYTDTQYF